This T cell receptor beta chain came from a study of shared clonotypes between healthy human individuals. Notes on the study in general: Naive subsets typically showed greater estimated richness than memory subsets. Naive CD4 clonotype sharing across a few donors was around 5%.

Generated by immunoSEQ multiplex PCR, the TCRdb table keeps only in-frame clones and is missing some. The sample holds 2 million to 3 million clones, roughly 93% seen once. This CDR3 has 15 amino acids. CDR1 and CDR2 (germline): SGDLS, YYNGEE. V shed 0 bases and J shed 3 bases, with 12 bases lying between them. This clone was seen more than once but under ten times. The antigen remains unidentified. Partitioning of CD4+ cells yielded a CD45RA+ naive subset and a CD45RA-negative memory subset. The receptor comes from a man aged 18 to 29 in good health. Some clones in this sample may be carry-over from other donors' samples. The sequenced sample was naive CD4+ T cells from PBMCs. Indicated subset: CD45RA+ positively selected. The J gene is TRBJ1-1, the V gene TRBV9; no clear D. Written as DNA, the CDR3 is TGTGCCAGCAGCGTAGGGGCCGCGGGGTACACTGAAGCTTTCTTT. Its protein product is CASSVGAAGYTEAFF.